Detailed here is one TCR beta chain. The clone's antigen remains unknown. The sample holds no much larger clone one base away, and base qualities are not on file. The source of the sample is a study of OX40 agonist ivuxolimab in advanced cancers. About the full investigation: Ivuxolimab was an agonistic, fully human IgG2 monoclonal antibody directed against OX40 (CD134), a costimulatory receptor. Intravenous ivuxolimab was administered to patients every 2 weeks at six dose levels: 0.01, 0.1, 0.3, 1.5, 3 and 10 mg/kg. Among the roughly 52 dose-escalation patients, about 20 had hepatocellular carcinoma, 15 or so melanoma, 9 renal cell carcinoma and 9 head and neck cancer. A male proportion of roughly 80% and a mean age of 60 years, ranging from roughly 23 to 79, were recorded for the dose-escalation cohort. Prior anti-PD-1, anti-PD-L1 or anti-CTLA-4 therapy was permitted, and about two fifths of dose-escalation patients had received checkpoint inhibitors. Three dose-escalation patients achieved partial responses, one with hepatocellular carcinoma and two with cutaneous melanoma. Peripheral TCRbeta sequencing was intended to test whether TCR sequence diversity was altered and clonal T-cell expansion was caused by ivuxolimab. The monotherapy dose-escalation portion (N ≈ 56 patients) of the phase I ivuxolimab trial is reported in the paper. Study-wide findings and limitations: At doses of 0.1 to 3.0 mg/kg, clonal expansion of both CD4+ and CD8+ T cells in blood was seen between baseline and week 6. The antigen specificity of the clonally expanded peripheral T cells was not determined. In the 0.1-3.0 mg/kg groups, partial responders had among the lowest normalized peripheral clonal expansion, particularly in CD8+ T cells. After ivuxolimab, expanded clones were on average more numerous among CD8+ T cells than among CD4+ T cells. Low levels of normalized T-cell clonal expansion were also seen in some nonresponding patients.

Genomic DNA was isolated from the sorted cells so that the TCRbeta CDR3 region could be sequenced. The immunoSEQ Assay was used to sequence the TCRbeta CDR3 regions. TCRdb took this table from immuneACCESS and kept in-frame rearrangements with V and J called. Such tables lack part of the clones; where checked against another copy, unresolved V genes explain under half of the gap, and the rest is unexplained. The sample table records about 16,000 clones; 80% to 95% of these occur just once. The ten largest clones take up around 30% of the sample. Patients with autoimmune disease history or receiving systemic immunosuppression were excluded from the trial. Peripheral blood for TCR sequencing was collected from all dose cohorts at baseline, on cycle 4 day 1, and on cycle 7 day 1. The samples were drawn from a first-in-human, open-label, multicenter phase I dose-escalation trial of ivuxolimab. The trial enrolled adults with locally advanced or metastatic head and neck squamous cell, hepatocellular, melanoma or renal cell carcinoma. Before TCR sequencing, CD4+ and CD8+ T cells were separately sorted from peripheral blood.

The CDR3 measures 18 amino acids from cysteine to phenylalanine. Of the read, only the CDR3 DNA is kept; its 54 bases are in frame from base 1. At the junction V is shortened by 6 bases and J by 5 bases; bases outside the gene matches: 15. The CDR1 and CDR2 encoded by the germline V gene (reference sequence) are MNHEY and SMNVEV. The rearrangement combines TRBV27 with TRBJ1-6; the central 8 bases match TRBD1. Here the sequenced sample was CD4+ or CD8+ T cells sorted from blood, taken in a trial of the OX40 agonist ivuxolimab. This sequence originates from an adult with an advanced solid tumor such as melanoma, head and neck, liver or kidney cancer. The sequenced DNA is TGTGCCAGCAGACCTGAAGCCGGGACAGGCCCTCATAATTCACCCCTCCACTTT. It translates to CASRPEAGTGPHNSPLHF.